What follows describes a single TCR beta chain. The antigen remains undetermined. This sample was taken from a study of shared clonotypes between healthy human individuals. Broader study findings: An expected dependence of interdonor clonotype sharing on sequencing depth was noted. Larger richness was generally estimated for naive than memory subsets.

Donors were healthy HIV-negative adults without recent acute infections or vaccinations. Each cell subset's genomic DNA was divided evenly among several immunoSEQ plates. Method: immunoSEQ multiplex PCR; TCRdb's copy keeps in-frame clones and lacks some. The sample lists fewer than 1.6 million clones; approximately 98.5% were seen once. What was sequenced was naive CD4+ T cells sorted from blood. Described subset: CD45RA+ positively selected. This sequence originates from a man under 40 in good health.

CDR3 nucleotide sequence: TGTGCCAGCAGCTCACGACGGAGTACTTTTGAAAAACTGTTTTTT. Translation gives CASSSRRSTFEKLFF. The J gene is TRBJ1-4, the V gene TRBV7-8; D is unresolved. Per germline, CDR1 SGHVS and CDR2 FQNEAQ. The V and J ends lost 4 bases and 7 bases respectively, with 16 bases between them. The CDR3 spans 15 residues.